This TCR beta chain stems from a study of blood T cell repertoires in COVID-19. Study details: There were acute and convalescent COVID-19 samples, and they came from the United States, Italy and Spain. Sample material is recorded as cDNA or gDNA derived from T cells, B-cell-depleted T cells, or PBMCs.

Between the trimmed V and J ends, which lost 5 bases and 0 bases, there was a span of 19 bases. The CDR3 sequence is 17 residues long. Germline assignment: CDR1 SGHTA and CDR2 FQGNSA. Original processing notes: The assay estimated nucleated cells by amplifying reference gene primers. Assay: immunoSEQ multiplex PCR; the TCRdb copy retains only in-frame clones and omits some. That table is the source of V, J and clone size, and D and trimming were worked out from the DNA. The sample yields approximately 260,000 clones, 70% to 90% seen once. The sequenced sample was peripheral blood. This TCR was recovered from a woman aged 40 to 50 who had recovered from COVID-19. The rearrangement joins TRBV7-2 to TRBJ1-1; tentatively, D is TRBD1 (6 bases). The CDR3 region has the DNA TGTGCCAGCAGCCAGGACGTCCCGGACAGCTTGAACACTGAAGCTTTCTTT. This gives the protein CASSQDVPDSLNTEAFF.